This T cell receptor beta chain was identified in a study of response to subunit inactivated influenza vaccine. Unmatched junction bases numbered 14, after V lost 7 bases and J lost 3 bases. The CDR3 consists of 18 residues. Germline lookup yields CDR1 SGHAT and CDR2 FQDESV (reference sequence). This clonotype was seen only a few times. The antigen is unknown. TCRdb reprocessed the RT-PCR reads via MiXCR and lists one record per CDR3 protein. The sample consists of around 710,000 distinct CDR3 sequences, approximately 14% of them appearing once. Study-wide results and limits: There was a suggestion from the authors that each seasonal influenza vaccination recruits few new T cells.

The chain has TRBV11-1 and TRBJ2-1; 11 bases align to TRBD2. The clonotype was recovered from a man in his fifties who received an inactivated influenza vaccine. The specimen comprised PBMCs from blood, sampled around 15 days before vaccination. DNA for the CDR3: TGTGCCAGCACCAACCCCCGGGGGACTAGCGGAGACTACAATGAGCAGTTCTTC. Its protein product is CASTNPRGTSGDYNEQFF.